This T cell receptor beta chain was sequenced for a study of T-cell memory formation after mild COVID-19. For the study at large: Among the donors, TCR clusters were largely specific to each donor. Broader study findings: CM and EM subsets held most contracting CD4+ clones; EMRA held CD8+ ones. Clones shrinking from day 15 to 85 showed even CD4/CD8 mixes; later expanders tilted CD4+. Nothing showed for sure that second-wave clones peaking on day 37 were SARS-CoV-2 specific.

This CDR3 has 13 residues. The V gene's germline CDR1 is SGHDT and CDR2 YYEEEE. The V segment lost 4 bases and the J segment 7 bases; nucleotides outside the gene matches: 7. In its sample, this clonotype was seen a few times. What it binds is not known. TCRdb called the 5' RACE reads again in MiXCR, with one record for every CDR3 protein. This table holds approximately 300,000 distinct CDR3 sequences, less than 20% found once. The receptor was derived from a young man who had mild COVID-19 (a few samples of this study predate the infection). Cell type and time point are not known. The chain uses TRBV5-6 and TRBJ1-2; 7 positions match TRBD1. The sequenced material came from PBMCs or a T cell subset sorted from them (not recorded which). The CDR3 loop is CASSRTGARGYTF. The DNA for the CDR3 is TGTGCCAGCAGCCGTACAGGGGCTCGTGGCTACACCTTC.